Sequencing of this TCR beta chain was carried out in a study of graft-versus-host responses after intestinal transplantation. Using immunoSEQ multiplex PCR, the repertoire was profiled, and TCRdb retains in-frame clones only, with some absent. The sample has some 15,000 clones, 90% to 95% seen once. Trimming shortened V by 0 bases and J by 7 bases, and 7 bases separated the two germline ends. Germline CDR1 reads GTSNPN; CDR2 reads SVGIG (reference sequence). The CDR3 has 11 amino acids. Source: PBMCs, taken 9 days after transplant. V is TRBV30 and J is TRBJ2-7; no firm D call. The TCR originated in a human patient who received an intestinal transplant, so some T cells may come from the graft donor. CDR3 region: CAWSVIGEQYF. The CDR3 DNA reads TGTGCCTGGAGTGTAATTGGAGAGCAGTACTTC.